The 20 T cell receptor beta chains below come from one sample, sequenced in a study of Japanese encephalitis immunity and Zika vaccine responses. For about six days, PBMCs labeled with CFSE were cultured with peptide pools at roughly 0.91 ug/mL each. TCRdb used MiXCR to reprocess the 5' RACE reads, holding one entry per CDR3 protein. The repertoire holds a few hundred distinct CDR3 sequences, with about 9.9% as singletons. The sample in question was antigen-activated CD8+ T cells from blood, cultured, obtained during a Zika inactivated vaccine study. The receptor set was obtained from an adult woman who received an inactivated Zika virus vaccine.

This clonotype is termed hyperexpanded (1% or more). The chain couples TRBV4-1 to TRBJ2-3, with TRBD2 identical over 10 bases. This CDR3 comprises 17 residues. Trimming removed 4 bases from V and 2 bases from J; junction bases left unmatched: 9. Germline V lookup: CDR1 MGHRA, CDR2 YSYEKL. The CDR3 here is CASSLASGGASTDTQYF. The CDR3 coding sequence is TGCGCCAGCAGCCTTGCGAGCGGGGGGGCCTCCACAGATACGCAGTATTTT.

By sample share, this clonotype is medium-sized. This chain links TRBV27 with TRBJ1-1; D not resolved. The germline V and J ends were trimmed by 2 bases and 1 base, with 5 bases remaining between them. This CDR3 comprises 13 residues. Germline assignment: CDR1 MNHEY and CDR2 SMNVEV (reference sequence). The CDR3, as DNA: TGTGCCAGCAGTTTAAGAGAGAACACTGAAGCTTTCTTT. Its protein product is CASSLRENTEAFF.

Judged by abundance, this clonotype is medium-sized. This sequence joins TRBV10-2 and TRBJ1-1, with D unresolved. The CDR3 length is 13 residues. Germline CDR1 is WSHSY and CDR2 is SAAADI. The V end lost 4 bases, the J end lost 0 bases, and 6 bases lay between the germline ends. In DNA, the CDR3 is TGCGCCAGCAGTGCGCGCCTGAACACTGAAGCTTTCTTT. This encodes CASSARLNTEAFF.

This clonotype rates as medium-sized. This rearrangement joins TRBV29-1 to TRBJ2-2, with TRBD1 matching 8 bases. This CDR3 region has 15 residues. Trimming cost V 3 bases and J 1 base; bases outside gene matches: 4. Germline CDR1 reads SQVTM; CDR2 reads ANQGSEA. The CDR3 reads CSVDPQGGNTGELFF. The CDR3 bases are TGCAGCGTTGATCCACAGGGGGGGAACACCGGGGAGCTGTTTTTT.

By share, this clonotype counts as large. In DNA, the CDR3 is TGTGCCAGCAGTTCAGACAGGGTTACTGAAGCTTTCTTT. This translates into CASSSDRVTEAFF. V gene TRBV12-3 or TRBV12-4 combines with J gene TRBJ1-1; 7 bases are shared with TRBD1. This CDR3 is 13 amino acids long. V was clipped by 4 bases and J by 5 bases; unmatched bases: 4.

This clonotype qualifies as large (0.1 to 1%). The rearrangement links TRBV12-3 or TRBV12-4 to TRBJ2-1; D remains ambiguous. The CDR3 spans 12 residues. V shed 6 bases and J shed 8 bases, with 11 bases lying between them. CDR3 coding DNA: TGTGCCAGCAGGCCCCTAGGCCATGAGCAGTTCTTC. Amino acids: CASRPLGHEQFF.

By its share, this clonotype is large (0.1 to 1%). The J gene is TRBJ1-5, the V gene TRBV18; D remains unclear. V lost 5 bases and J 1 base, leaving 6 bases between the germline ends. CDR3 length: 13 residues. Germline CDR1 reads KGHSH; CDR2 reads LQKENI. The DNA for the CDR3 is TGTGCCAGCTCAACGGACAGCAATCAGCCCCAGCATTTT. Translated: CASSTDSNQPQHF.

The chain recombines TRBV6-5 with TRBJ2-1, with D perhaps being TRBD1 or TRBD2 (5 bases each). This CDR3 comprises 16 residues. CDR1 is MNHEY and CDR2 is SVGAGI in the germline V gene. Deletions cut 6 bases from V and 6 bases from J, with 21 bases between. The CDR3 reads CASSSSRGIEGNEQFF. CDR3 in DNA: TGTGCCAGCAGCTCCTCCCGGGGCATAGAGGGCAATGAGCAGTTCTTC.

This clonotype rates as medium-sized (0.01 to 0.1%). J is TRBJ2-7 and V is TRBV4-1; a weak D match, TRBD1 (5 bases). The ends were cut back, 6 bases at V and 4 bases at J, with 16 bases in the middle. This CDR3 contains 14 residues. The germline gives CDR1 MGHRA, CDR2 YSYEKL. CDR3 bases: TGCGCCAGCAGTCCCAGACAGCTTGCGTACGAGCAGTACTTC. It encodes CASSPRQLAYEQYF.

In its sample, this clonotype ranks as medium-sized. The chain links TRBV5-8 to TRBJ1-6; D is uncertain. Germline lookup yields CDR1 SGHTS and CDR2 YDEGEE. The V gene lost 7 bases and the J gene lost 6 bases, with 5 bases spanning the gap. CDR3 length: 11 amino acids. This chain's CDR3 is CASWGNSPLHF. For the CDR3, the DNA is TGTGCCAGCTGGGGTAATTCACCCCTCCACTTT.

By frequency in the sample, this clonotype is medium-sized (0.01 to 0.1%). The CDR3: CASSLWVRGPVAANLFF. The DNA for the CDR3 is TGTGCCAGCAGTTTATGGGTGAGGGGGCCCGTTGCGGCGAATCTGTTTTTT. The chain has TRBV28 and TRBJ1-4; 7 nucleotides line up with TRBD1. V lost 0 bases, J lost 14 bases, and 18 bases stayed unmatched. Germline V gene lookup returns CDR1 MDHEN and CDR2 SYDVKM. This CDR3 is 17 amino acids long.

This clonotype rates as medium-sized (0.01 to 0.1%). The chain links TRBV5-8 to TRBJ1-5; 9 nucleotides agree with TRBD1. Germline CDR1 and CDR2: SGHTS and YDEGEE. The junction had 8 bases not matched to a gene; V was cut back by 3 bases and J by 7 bases. The CDR3 runs to 15 residues. CDR3 DNA: TGTGCCAGCAGCTGGGGACAGGGATGGTTCCAGCCCCAGCATTTT. Translation gives CASSWGQGWFQPQHF.

By sample share, this clonotype is hyperexpanded. The chain has TRBV12-3 or TRBV12-4 and TRBJ2-1, with 12 bases matching TRBD2. There are 19 residues in the CDR3. Unmatched junction bases numbered 13, after V lost 7 bases and J lost 0 bases. CDR3 residues: CASTDAGTSGFSSYNEQFF. The DNA of the CDR3 is TGTGCCAGCACCGATGCCGGGACTAGCGGGTTTAGCTCCTACAATGAGCAGTTCTTC.

By sample fraction, this clonotype is large (0.1 to 1%). This chain connects TRBV27 to TRBJ1-1, with TRBD1 matching over 9 bases. This CDR3 is 13 amino acids long. CDR1 and CDR2 from the germline V gene are MNHEY and SMNVEV (reference sequence). With V trimmed by 5 bases and J by 5 bases, 3 bases remained unmatched. CDR3 nucleotide sequence: TGTGCCAGCAGTATTGACAGGGGGACTGAAGCTTTCTTT. Its translation: CASSIDRGTEAFF.

The sample holds many counts of this clonotype. This rearrangement joins TRBV21-1 to TRBJ2-4; the D call of TRBD1 is as the table states it, not checked on the DNA. TRBV21-1 represents a pseudogene. The CDR3 is made up of 16 amino acids. The CDR3 nucleotides are TGTGCCAGCACCTGTACAGGGGCCAAAGCCAAAAACATTCAGTACTTC. This encodes CASTCTGAKAKNIQYF.

This clonotype is categorized as medium-sized. This chain links TRBV5-6 with TRBJ2-5, with 10 positions matching TRBD2. The trim removed 5 bases at V and 5 bases at J, leaving 15 bases unmatched. This CDR3 comprises 17 residues. Germline-derived CDR1 and CDR2 are SGHDT and YYEEEE. CDR3 coding DNA: TGTGCCAGCAGTCAGTCCTTGGTAGCGGGAGGTACGGAGACCCAGTACTTC. This gives the protein CASSQSLVAGGTETQYF.

This clonotype ranks as medium-sized (0.01 to 0.1%). The chain is built from TRBV7-8 and TRBJ2-1; the D gene is possibly TRBD2 (6 bases). V was shortened by 2 bases and J by 4 bases, with 30 bases between the two germline ends. Per the germline V gene, CDR1 is SGHVS and CDR2 is FQNEAQ. This CDR3 spans 21 amino acids. In nucleotides, the CDR3 is TGTGCCAGCAGCTTACGCTCGTTATTCCGGGACTCAAACCTGGTATACAATGAGCAGTTCTTC. Translating it yields CASSLRSLFRDSNLVYNEQFF.

In this sample, this clonotype is medium-sized (0.01 to 0.1%). The chain recombines TRBV4-1 with TRBJ2-2; 10 bases fit TRBD2. Unmatched junction bases numbered 8, after V lost 2 bases and J lost 2 bases. Germline V gene lookup returns CDR1 MGHRA and CDR2 YSYEKL. The CDR3 runs to 18 residues. CDR3 sequence (DNA): TGCGCCAGCAGCCAAAGGCTAGCGGGGGTGATAAACACCGGGGAGCTGTTTTTT. Amino acids: CASSQRLAGVINTGELFF.

This chain links TRBV19 with TRBJ2-7; 11 bases are shared with TRBD2. The CDR3 has 13 amino acids. Germline V lookup: CDR1 LNHDA, CDR2 SQIVND (reference sequence). The V gene end was trimmed by 6 bases and the J gene end by 3 bases; junction bases not matched to a gene: 1. Here the CDR3 reads CASRTSGSYEQYF. As DNA, the CDR3 is TGTGCCAGTAGAACTAGCGGGAGCTACGAGCAGTACTTC.

The table lists this clonotype with a few counts. This rearrangement joins TRBV14 to TRBJ2-1, with 11 bases lining up with TRBD2. The CDR3 has 15 residues. Germline-derived CDR1 and CDR2 are SGHDN and FVKESK. V was clipped by 2 bases and J by 10 bases; unmatched bases: 7. DNA for the CDR3: TGTGCCAGCAGCCAAAGACTAGCGGGATATGGGGAGCAGTTCTTC. This codes for CASSQRLAGYGEQFF.